These 12 T cell receptor beta chains share one sample of origin, sequenced in a study of blood T cell repertoires in COVID-19. TCRdb's table, derived via immunoSEQ multiplex PCR, lists solely in-frame clones and lacks some. The table records 200,000 or so clones, about 80% of them present only once. The sequencing input was PBMCs or T cells enriched from blood (not recorded which). These receptors were obtained from a woman between 50 and 59 years old who had been exposed to COVID-19.

The rearrangement joins TRBV19 to TRBJ2-1, with a tentative D call TRBD1 (7 bases). Germline values: CDR1 LNHDA, CDR2 SQIVND (reference sequence). The CDR3 is 15 residues long. V was shortened by 7 bases and J by 3 bases, with 16 bases between the two germline ends. Written as DNA, the CDR3 is TGTGCCAGTACCTCTGGGGGGACAGTCTACAATGAGCAGTTCTTC. This encodes CASTSGGTVYNEQFF.

The V gene is TRBV4-3, the J gene TRBJ1-4; TRBD1 matches at 10 bases. Germline V gene sequence: CDR1 LGHNA, CDR2 YSLEER. The CDR3 spans 14 residues. J lost 6 bases, V lost 6 bases, and 4 bases had no gene match. The DNA of the CDR3 is TGCGCCAGCAGTCGGACAGGGGGGGATGAAAAACTGTTTTTT. It specifies CASSRTGGDEKLFF.

This chain links TRBV11-3 with TRBJ1-1; TRBD1 aligns across 7 bases. CDR1 is SGHNT, CDR2 YENEEA, per germline. With V trimmed by 5 bases and J by 0 bases, 3 bases remained unmatched. The CDR3 has 14 residues. The CDR3 DNA sequence: TGTGCCAGCAGCGCACAGGGGATGAACACTGAAGCTTTCTTT. The encoded protein is CASSAQGMNTEAFF.

CDR3 amino acids: CASSVDSLLAKNIQYF. The DNA for the CDR3 is TGTGCCAGCAGCGTCGACAGCTTACTAGCCAAAAACATTCAGTACTTC. This rearrangement joins TRBV7-8 to TRBJ2-4, with D possibly TRBD1 on 5 matching bases. Trimming took off 5 bases at V and 0 bases at J, with 14 bases between the two ends. The CDR3 covers 16 residues. Germline-derived CDR1 and CDR2 are SGHVS and FQNEAQ.

The chain links TRBV2 to TRBJ1-2; D gene uncertain. The germline CDR1 and CDR2 sequences are SNHLY and FYNNEI. V was cut by 6 bases and J by 5 bases, with 10 bases left in between. The CDR3 runs 12 residues. The CDR3 coding sequence is TGTGCCAGCAGCGAAACTGAATATGGCTACACCTTC. Encoded protein: CASSETEYGYTF.

The V call is TRBV6-1, the J call TRBJ1-4; tentative D call: TRBD1 (6 bases). Trimming pared 0 bases from V and 0 bases from J, leaving 14 bases between. The germline CDR1 and CDR2 sequences are MNHNS and SASEGT. The CDR3 is made up of 18 amino acids. CDR3 loop: CASSEAAGGYATNEKLFF. CDR3 bases: TGTGCCAGCAGTGAAGCCGCGGGGGGCTATGCAACTAATGAAAAACTGTTTTTT.

The chain uses TRBV10-3 and TRBJ2-2, with D possibly TRBD2 on 5 matching bases. This CDR3 has 16 amino acids. Germline values: CDR1 ENHRY, CDR2 SYGVKD. With 0 bases removed from V and 7 bases from J, the gap between germline ends came to 15 bases. The CDR3 reads CAISESVGVLGGELFF. CDR3 sequence (DNA): TGTGCCATCAGTGAGTCCGTGGGAGTCCTTGGCGGGGAGCTGTTTTTT.

This clone was picked up a small number of times. The chain recombines TRBV5-1 with TRBJ1-3, with 9 bases fitting TRBD1. This CDR3 spans 16 amino acids. Germline values: CDR1 SGHRS, CDR2 YFSETQ. V lost 0 bases and J lost 4; bases outside the gene matches: 5. CDR3 amino acids: CASSLAGTGFGNTIYF. CDR3 DNA: TGCGCCAGCAGCTTGGCTGGGACAGGGTTCGGAAACACCATATATTTT.

The rearrangement uses TRBV6-2 or TRBV6-3 and TRBJ2-2; 7 bases match TRBD2. Germline assignment: CDR1 MNHEY and CDR2 SVGEGT. The CDR3 is 14 amino acids. V was clipped by 6 bases and J by 6 bases; unmatched bases: 7. The CDR3 sequence: CASSRTSSAGELFF. In DNA, the CDR3 is TGTGCCAGCAGCAGGACTAGTTCTGCCGGGGAGCTGTTTTTT.

The chain couples TRBV5-4 to TRBJ1-1; the D is unclear. V was shortened by 3 bases and J by 3 bases, with 15 bases between the two germline ends. Germline loops: CDR1 SGHNT, CDR2 YYREEE (reference sequence). The CDR3 extends over 15 amino acids. The CDR3 region is CASSSRRTSYTEAFF. The CDR3 coding sequence is TGTGCCAGCAGCTCGCGACGGACTTCTTACACTGAAGCTTTCTTT.

The chain links TRBV20-1 to TRBJ2-1, with 10 bases aligning to TRBD2. The CDR3 contains 16 residues. Losses at the gene ends were 3 bases for V and 6 bases for J; bases not matched to a gene: 11. Germline CDR1 and CDR2: DFQATT and SNEGSKA (reference sequence). The CDR3 loop is CSASKPSGGFGNEQFF. The CDR3 nucleotides read TGCAGTGCTAGTAAGCCTAGCGGGGGCTTTGGCAATGAGCAGTTCTTC.

The genes are TRBV18 and TRBJ1-1; 8 bases match TRBD1. The CDR3 runs to 15 residues. V shed 4 bases and J 1 base; nucleotides not matched to a gene: 5. Germline V CDR1 and CDR2: KGHSH, LQKENI. The CDR3 protein is CASSLGQGENTEAFF. DNA of the CDR3: TGTGCCAGCTCACTTGGACAGGGAGAGAACACTGAAGCTTTCTTT.